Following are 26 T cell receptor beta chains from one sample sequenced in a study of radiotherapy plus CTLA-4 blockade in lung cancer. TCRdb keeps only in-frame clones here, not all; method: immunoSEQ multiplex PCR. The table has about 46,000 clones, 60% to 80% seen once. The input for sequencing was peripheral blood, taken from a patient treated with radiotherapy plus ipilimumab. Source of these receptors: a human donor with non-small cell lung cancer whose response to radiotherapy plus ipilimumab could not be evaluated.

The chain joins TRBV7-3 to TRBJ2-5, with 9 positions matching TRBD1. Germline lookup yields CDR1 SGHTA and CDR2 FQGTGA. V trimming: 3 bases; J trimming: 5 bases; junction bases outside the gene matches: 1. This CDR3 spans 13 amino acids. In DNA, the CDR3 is TGTGCCAGCAGCTTCGGACAGGGGGAGACCCAGTACTTC. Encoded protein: CASSFGQGETQYF. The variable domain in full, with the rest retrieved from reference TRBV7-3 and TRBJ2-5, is GAGVSQTPSNKVTEKGKYVELRCDPISGHTALYWYRQSLGQGPEFLIYFQGTGAADDSGLPNDRFFAVRPEGSVSTLKIQRTERGDSAVYLCASSFGQGETQYFGPGTRLLVL.

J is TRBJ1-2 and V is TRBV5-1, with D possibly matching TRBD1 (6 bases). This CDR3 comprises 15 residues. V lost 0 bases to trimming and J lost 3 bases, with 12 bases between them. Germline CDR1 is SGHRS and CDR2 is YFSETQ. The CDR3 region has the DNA TGCGCCAGCAGCTTGGGGCAGGGGAGGGACTATGGCTACACCTTC. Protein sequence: CASSLGQGRDYGYTF.

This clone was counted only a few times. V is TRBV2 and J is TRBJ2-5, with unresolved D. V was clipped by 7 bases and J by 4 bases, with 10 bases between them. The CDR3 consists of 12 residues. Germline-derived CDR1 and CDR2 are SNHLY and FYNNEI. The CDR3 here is CASTRMGETQYF. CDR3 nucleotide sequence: TGTGCCAGCACTAGGATGGGAGAGACCCAGTACTTC.

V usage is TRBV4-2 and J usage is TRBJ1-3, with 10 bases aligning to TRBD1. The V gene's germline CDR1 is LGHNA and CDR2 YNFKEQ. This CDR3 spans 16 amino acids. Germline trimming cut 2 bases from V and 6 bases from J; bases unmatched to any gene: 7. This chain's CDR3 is CASSQSDRQGANTIYF. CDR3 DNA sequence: TGTGCCAGCAGCCAAAGTGACAGACAGGGGGCAAACACCATATATTTT.

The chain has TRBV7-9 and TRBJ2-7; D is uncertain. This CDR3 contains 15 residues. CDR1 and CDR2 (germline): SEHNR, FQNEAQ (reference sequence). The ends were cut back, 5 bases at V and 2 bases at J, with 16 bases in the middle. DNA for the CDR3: TGTGCCAGCAGCACCAACGGTCTTTCCCCCTACGAGCAGTACTTC. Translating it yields CASSTNGLSPYEQYF.

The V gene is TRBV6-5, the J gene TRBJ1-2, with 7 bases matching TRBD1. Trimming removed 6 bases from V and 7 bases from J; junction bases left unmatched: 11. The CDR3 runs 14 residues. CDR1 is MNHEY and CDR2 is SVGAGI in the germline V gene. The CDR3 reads CASSSDRRGTGYTF. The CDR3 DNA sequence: TGTGCCAGCAGCTCGGACAGGCGAGGGACTGGCTACACCTTC.

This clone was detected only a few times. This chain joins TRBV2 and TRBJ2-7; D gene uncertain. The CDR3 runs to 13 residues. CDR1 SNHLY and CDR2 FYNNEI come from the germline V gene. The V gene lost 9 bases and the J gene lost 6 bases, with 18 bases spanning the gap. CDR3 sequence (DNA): TGTGCCAGTTATACCTTCGGGTTCTTCGAGCAGTACTTC. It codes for CASYTFGFFEQYF.

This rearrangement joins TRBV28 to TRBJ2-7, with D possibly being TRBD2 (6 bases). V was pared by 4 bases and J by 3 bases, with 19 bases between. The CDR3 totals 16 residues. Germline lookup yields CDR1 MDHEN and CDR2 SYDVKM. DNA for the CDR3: TGTGCCAGCAGTTATTTTTGGAGGGAACCATTCTACGAGCAGTACTTC. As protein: CASSYFWREPFYEQYF. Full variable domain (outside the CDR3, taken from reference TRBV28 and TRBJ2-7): DVKVTQSSRYLVKRTGEKVFLECVQDMDHENMFWYRQDPGLGLRLIYFSYDVKMKEKGDIPEGYSVSREKKERFSLILESASTNQTSMYLCASSYFWREPFYEQYFGPGTRLTVT.

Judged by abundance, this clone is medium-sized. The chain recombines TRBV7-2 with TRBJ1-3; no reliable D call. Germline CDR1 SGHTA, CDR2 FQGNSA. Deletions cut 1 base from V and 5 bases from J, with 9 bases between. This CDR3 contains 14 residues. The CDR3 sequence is CASSLDSSRNTIYF. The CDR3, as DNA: TGTGCCAGCAGCTTAGACAGCTCGAGAAACACCATATATTTT. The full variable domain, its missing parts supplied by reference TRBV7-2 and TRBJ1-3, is GAGVSQSPSNKVTEKGKDVELRCDPISGHTALYWYRQSLGQGLEFLIYFQGNSAPDKSGLPSDRFSAERTGGSVSTLTIQRTQQEDSAVYLCASSLDSSRNTIYFGEGSWLTVV.

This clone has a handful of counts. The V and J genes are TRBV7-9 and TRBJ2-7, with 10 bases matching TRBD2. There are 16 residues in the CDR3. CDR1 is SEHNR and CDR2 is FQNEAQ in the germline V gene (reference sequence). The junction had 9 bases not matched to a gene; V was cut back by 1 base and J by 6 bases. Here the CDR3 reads CASSLVLSGGAGEQYF. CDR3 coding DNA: TGTGCCAGCAGCTTAGTGTTGAGCGGGGGGGCCGGCGAGCAGTACTTC.

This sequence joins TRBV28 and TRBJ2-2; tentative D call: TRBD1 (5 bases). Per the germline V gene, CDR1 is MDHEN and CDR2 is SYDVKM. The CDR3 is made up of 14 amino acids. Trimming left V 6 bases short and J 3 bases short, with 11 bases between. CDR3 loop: CASSAQDYTGELFF. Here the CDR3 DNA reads TGTGCCAGCAGCGCACAGGATTACACCGGGGAGCTGTTTTTT.

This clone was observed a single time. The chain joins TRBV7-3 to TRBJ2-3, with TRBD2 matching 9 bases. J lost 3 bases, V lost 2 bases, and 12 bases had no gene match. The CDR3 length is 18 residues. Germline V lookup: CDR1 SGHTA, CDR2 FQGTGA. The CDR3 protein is CASSLFAAGGPLTDTQYF. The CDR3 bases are TGTGCCAGCAGCTTATTCGCGGCGGGAGGGCCCTTGACAGATACGCAGTATTTT.

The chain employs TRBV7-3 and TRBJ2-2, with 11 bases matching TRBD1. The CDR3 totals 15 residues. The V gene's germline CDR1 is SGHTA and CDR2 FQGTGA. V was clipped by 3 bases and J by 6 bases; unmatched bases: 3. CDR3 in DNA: TGTGCCAGCAGCTTCGTGGGACAGGGGGCCGGGGAGCTGTTTTTT. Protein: CASSFVGQGAGELFF.

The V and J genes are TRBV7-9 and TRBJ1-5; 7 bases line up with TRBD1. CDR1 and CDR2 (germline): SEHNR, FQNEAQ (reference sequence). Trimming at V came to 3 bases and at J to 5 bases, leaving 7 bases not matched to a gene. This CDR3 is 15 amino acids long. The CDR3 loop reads CASSFGYRGDQPQHF. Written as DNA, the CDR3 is TGTGCCAGCAGCTTCGGCTACAGGGGCGATCAGCCCCAGCATTTT.

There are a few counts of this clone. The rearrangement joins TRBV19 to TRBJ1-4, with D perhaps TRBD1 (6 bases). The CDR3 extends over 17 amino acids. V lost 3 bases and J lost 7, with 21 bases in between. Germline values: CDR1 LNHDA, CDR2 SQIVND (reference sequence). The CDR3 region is CASSIQGQGFSGEKLFF. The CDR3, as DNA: TGTGCCAGTAGTATCCAGGGACAAGGCTTTTCGGGTGAAAAACTGTTTTTT.

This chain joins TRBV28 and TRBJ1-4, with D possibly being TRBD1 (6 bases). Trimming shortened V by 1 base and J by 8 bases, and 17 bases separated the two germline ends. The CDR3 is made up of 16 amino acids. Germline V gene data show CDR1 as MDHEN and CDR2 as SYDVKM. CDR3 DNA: TGTGCCAGCAGTTTATTAGGGGCAGGGGTGGGGGAAAAACTGTTTTTT. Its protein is CASSLLGAGVGEKLFF.

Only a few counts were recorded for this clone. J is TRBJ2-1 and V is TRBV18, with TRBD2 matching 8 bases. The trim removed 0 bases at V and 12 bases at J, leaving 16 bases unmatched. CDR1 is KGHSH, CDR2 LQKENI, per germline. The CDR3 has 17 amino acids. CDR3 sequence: CASSPPSAGGAHGGQFF. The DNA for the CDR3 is TGTGCCAGCTCACCACCGAGCGCGGGGGGAGCCCACGGGGGGCAGTTCTTC. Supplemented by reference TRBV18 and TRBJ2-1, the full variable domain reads NAGVMQNPRHLVRRRGQEARLRCSPMKGHSHVYWYRQLPEEGLKFMVYLQKENIIDESGMPKERFSAEFPKEGPSILRIQQVVRGDSAAYFCASSPPSAGGAHGGQFFGPGTRLTVL.

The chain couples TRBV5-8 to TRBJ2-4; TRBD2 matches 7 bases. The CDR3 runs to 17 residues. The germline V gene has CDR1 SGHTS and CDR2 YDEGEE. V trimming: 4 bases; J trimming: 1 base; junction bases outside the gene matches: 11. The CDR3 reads CASSPRGRERAKNIQYF. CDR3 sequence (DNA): TGTGCCAGCAGCCCCCGGGGGAGGGAAAGGGCCAAAAACATTCAGTACTTC.

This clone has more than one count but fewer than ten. This CDR3 is CAWGGFTDTQYF. The CDR3 nucleotides read TGTGCCTGGGGGGGCTTCACAGATACGCAGTATTTT. The chain is built from TRBV30 and TRBJ2-3, with D possibly being TRBD1 (6 bases). The CDR3 loop spans 12 amino acids. The germline V gene encodes CDR1 GTSNPN and CDR2 SVGIG (reference sequence). The V and J ends lost 5 bases and 2 bases respectively, with 8 bases between them.

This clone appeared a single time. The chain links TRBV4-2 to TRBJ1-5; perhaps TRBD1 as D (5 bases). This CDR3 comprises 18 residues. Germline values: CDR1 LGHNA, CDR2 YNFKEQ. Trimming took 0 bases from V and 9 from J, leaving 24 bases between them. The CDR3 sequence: CASSQDPTARTGERPQHF. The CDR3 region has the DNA TGTGCCAGCAGCCAAGATCCCACCGCCCGCACAGGTGAACGGCCCCAGCATTTT.

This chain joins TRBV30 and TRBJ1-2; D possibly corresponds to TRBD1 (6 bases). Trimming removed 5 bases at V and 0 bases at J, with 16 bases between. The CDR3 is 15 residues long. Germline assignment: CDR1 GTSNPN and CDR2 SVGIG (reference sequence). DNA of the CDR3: TGTGCCTGGGGGAAGAGGGGGATCCCTAACTATGGCTACACCTTC. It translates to CAWGKRGIPNYGYTF.

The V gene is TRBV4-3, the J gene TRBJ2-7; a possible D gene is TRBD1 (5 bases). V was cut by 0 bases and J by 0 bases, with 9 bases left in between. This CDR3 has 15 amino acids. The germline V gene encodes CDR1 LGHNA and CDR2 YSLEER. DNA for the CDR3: TGCGCCAGCAGCCAAGACAGGGCCCCCTCCTACGAGCAGTACTTC. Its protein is CASSQDRAPSYEQYF.

In DNA, the CDR3 is TGTGCCAGCAGCCAACTGGACAGCGGTCGATACGAGCAGTACTTC. Residues: CASSQLDSGRYEQYF. The chain links TRBV14 to TRBJ2-7, with TRBD1 as a possible D gene (6 bases). The CDR3 contains 15 residues. V was pared by 2 bases and J by 4 bases, with 15 bases between. Germline-derived CDR1 and CDR2 are SGHDN and FVKESK.

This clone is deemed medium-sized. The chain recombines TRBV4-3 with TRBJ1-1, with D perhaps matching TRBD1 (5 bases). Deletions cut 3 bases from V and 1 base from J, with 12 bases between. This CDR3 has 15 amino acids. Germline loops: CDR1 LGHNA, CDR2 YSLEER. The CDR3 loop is CASSHLDRQNTEAFF. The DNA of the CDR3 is TGCGCCAGCAGCCACCTCGACAGACAGAACACTGAAGCTTTCTTT.

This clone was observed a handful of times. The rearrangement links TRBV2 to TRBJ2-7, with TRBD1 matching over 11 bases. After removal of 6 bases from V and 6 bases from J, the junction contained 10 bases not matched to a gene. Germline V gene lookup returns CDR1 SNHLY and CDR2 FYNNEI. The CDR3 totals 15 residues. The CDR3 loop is CASREDRGLLREQYF. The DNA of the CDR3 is TGTGCCAGCAGGGAGGACAGGGGGCTCCTTCGCGAGCAGTACTTC.

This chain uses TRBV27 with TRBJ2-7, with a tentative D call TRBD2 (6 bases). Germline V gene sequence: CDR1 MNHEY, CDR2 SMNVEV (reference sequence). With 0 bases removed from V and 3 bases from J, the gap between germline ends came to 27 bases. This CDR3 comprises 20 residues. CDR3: CASSLSAVGRGKRAYYEQYF. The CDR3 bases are TGTGCCAGCAGTTTATCTGCCGTGGGTCGGGGTAAGCGGGCGTACTACGAGCAGTACTTC.